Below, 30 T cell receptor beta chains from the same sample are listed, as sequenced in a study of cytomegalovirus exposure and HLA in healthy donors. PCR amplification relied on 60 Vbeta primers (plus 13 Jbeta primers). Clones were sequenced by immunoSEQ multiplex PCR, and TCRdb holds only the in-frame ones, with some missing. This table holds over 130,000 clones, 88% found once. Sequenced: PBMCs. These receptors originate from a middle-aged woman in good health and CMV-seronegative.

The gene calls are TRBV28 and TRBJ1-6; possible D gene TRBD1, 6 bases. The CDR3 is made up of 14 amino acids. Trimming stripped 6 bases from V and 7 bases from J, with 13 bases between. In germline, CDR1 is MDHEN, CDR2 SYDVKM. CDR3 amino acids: CASSRQDYNSPLHF. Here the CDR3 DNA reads TGTGCCAGCAGCCGACAGGATTACAATTCACCCCTCCACTTT. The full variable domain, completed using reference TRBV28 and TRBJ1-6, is DVKVTQSSRYLVKRTGEKVFLECVQDMDHENMFWYRQDPGLGLRLIYFSYDVKMKEKGDIPEGYSVSREKKERFSLILESASTNQTSMYLCASSRQDYNSPLHFGNGTRLTVT.

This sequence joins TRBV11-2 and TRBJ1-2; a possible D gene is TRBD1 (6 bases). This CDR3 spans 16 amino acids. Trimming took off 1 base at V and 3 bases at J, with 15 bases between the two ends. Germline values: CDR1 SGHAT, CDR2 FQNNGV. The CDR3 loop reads CASSLGLGATDYGYTF. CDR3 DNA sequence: TGTGCCAGCAGCTTAGGGCTGGGGGCAACTGACTATGGCTACACCTTC.

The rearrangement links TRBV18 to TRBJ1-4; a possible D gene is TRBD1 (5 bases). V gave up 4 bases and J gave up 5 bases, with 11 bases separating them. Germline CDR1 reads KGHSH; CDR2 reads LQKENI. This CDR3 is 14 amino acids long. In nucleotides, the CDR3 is TGTGCCAGCTCACTACAGGTGGTAAATGAAAAACTGTTTTTT. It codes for CASSLQVVNEKLFF.

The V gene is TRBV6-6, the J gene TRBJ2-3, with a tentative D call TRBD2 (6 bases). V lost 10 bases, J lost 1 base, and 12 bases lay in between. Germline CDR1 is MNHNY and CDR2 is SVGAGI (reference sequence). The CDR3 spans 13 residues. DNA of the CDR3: TGTGCCACCAAACCGGGGGGCACAGATACGCAGTATTTT. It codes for CATKPGGTDTQYF.

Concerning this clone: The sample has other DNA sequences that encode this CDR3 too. The CDR3: CASSDPGTDTQYF. CDR3 bases: TGTGCCAGCAGTGATCCGGGGACAGATACGCAGTATTTT. This rearrangement joins TRBV6-1 to TRBJ2-3; possibly TRBD2 for D (5 bases). CDR1 and CDR2 from the germline V gene are MNHNS and SASEGT. V lost 3 bases and J 3 bases, leaving 7 bases between the germline ends. The CDR3 totals 13 residues.

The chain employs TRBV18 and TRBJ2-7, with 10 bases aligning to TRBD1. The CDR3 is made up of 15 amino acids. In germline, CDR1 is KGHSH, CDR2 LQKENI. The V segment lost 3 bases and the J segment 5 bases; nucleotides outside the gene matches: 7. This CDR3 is CASSPWGQGTHEQYF. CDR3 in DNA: TGTGCCAGCTCACCCTGGGGACAGGGGACCCACGAGCAGTACTTC. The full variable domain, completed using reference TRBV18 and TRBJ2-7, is NAGVMQNPRHLVRRRGQEARLRCSPMKGHSHVYWYRQLPEEGLKFMVYLQKENIIDESGMPKERFSAEFPKEGPSILRIQQVVRGDSAAYFCASSPWGQGTHEQYFGPGTRLTVT.

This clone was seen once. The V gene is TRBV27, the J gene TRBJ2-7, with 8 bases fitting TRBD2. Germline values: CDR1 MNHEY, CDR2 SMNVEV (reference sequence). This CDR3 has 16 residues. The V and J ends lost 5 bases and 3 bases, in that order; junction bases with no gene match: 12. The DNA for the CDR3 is TGTGCCAGCAGTCTGAAAGTAGCGGGACTCCACTACGAGCAGTACTTC. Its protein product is CASSLKVAGLHYEQYF.

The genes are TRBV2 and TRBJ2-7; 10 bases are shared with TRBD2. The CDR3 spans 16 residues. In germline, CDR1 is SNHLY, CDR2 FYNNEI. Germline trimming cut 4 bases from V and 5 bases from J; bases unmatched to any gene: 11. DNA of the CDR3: TGTGCCAGCAGTGGACTAGCGGGCCGTGGGAGGGACGAGCAGTACTTC. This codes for CASSGLAGRGRDEQYF. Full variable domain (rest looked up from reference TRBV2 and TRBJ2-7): EPEVTQTPSHQVTQMGQEVILRCVPISNHLYFYWYRQILGQKVEFLVSFYNNEISEKSEIFDDQFSVERPDGSNFTLKIRSTKLEDSAMYFCASSGLAGRGRDEQYFGPGTRLTVT.

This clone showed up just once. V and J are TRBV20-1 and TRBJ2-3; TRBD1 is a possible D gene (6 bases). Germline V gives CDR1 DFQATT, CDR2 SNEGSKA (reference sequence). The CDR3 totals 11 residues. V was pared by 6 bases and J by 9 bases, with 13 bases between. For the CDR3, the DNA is TGCAGTGCCGACAGGTTTGCGACGCAGTATTTT. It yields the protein CSADRFATQYF.

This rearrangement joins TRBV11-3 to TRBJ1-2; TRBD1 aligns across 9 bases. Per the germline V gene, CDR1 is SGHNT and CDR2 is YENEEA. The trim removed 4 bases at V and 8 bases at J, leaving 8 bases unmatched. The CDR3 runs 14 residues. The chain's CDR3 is CASSSNTGGSGYTF. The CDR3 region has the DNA TGTGCCAGCAGCTCGAATACAGGGGGCTCAGGCTACACCTTC.

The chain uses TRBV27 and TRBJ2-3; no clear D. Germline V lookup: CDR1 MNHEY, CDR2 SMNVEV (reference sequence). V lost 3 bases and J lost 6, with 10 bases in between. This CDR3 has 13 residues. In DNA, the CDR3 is TGTGCCAGCAGTTTCGCACTCCTGGATACGCAGTATTTT. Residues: CASSFALLDTQYF.

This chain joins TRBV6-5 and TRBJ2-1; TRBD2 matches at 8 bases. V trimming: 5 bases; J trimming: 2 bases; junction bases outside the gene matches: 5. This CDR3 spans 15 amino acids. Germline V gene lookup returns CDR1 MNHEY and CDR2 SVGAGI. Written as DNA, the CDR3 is TGTGCCAGCAGTACCGGACTAGCAGCCTACAATGAGCAGTTCTTC. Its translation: CASSTGLAAYNEQFF.

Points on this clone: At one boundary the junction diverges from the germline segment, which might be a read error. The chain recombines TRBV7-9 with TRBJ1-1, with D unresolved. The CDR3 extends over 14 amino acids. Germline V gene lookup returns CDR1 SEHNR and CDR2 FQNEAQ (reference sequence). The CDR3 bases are TGTTCCAGCAGCCCCGTTGTTGGGAGCACTGAAGCTTTCTTT. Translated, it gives CSSSPVVGSTEAFF. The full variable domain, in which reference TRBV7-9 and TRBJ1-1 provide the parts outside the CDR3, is DTGVSQNPRHKITKRGQNVTFRCDPISEHNRLYWYRQTLGQGPEFLTYFQNEAQLEKSRLLSDRFSAERPKGSFSTLEIQRTEQGDSAMYLCSSSPVVGSTEAFFGQGTRLTVV.

CDR3 sequence (DNA): TGTGCCAGCAGTTTATCCTCGGTCGCTAGCGGGAGCGAAGAGACCCAGTACTTC. Its translation: CASSLSSVASGSEETQYF. The chain uses TRBV27 and TRBJ2-5; 10 bases fit TRBD2. CDR3 length: 18 residues. Germline V lookup: CDR1 MNHEY, CDR2 SMNVEV (reference sequence). Germline trimming cut 0 bases from V and 3 bases from J; bases unmatched to any gene: 10.

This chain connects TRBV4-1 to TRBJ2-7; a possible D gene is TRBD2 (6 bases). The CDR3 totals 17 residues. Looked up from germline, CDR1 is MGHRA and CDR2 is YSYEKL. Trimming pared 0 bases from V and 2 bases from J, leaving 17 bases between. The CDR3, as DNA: TGCGCCAGCAGCCAAGATCCCGCGGCGGGGTATCCCTACGAGCAGTACTTC. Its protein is CASSQDPAAGYPYEQYF.

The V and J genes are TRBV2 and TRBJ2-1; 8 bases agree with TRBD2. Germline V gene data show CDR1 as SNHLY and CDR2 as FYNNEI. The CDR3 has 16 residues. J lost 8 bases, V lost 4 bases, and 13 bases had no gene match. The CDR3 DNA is TGTGCCAGCAGTGTCCACAGCGGGAGTAAGTACGATGAGCAGTTCTTC. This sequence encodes CASSVHSGSKYDEQFF.

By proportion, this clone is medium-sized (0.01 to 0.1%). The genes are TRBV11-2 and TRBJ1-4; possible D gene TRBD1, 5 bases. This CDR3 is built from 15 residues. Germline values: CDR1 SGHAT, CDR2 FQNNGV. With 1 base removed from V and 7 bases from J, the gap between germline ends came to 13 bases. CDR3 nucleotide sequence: TGTGCCAGCAGCTTAGTCGGAGGGGTGGGTGAAAAACTGTTTTTT. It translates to CASSLVGGVGEKLFF.

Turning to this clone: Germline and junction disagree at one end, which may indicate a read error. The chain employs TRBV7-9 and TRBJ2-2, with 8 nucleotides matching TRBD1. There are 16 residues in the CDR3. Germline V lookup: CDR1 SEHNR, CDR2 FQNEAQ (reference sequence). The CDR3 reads CSSSPAGQGYTGELFF. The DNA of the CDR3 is TGTTCCAGCAGCCCCGCCGGACAGGGTTACACCGGGGAGCTGTTTTTT.

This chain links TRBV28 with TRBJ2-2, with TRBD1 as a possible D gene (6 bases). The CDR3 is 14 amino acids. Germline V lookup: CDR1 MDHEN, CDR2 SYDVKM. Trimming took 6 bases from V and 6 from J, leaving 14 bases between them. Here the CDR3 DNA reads TGTGCCAGCAGGGAGACAGGATTTTCCGGGGAGCTGTTTTTT. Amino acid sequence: CASRETGFSGELFF.

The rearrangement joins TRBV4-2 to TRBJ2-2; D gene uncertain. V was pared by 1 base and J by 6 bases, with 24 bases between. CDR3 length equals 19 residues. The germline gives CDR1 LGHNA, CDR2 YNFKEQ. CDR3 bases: TGTGCCAGCAGCCAAGCGGTTCCCGTGAGTTCGGTCCTCCCCGGGGAGCTGTTTTTT. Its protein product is CASSQAVPVSSVLPGELFF.

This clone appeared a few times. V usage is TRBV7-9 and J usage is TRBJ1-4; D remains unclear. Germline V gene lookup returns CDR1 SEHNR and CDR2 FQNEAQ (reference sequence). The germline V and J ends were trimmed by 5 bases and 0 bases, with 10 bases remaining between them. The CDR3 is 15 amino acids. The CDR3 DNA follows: TGTGCCAGCAGCCGGGAAGGAGCAACTAATGAAAAACTGTTTTTT. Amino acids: CASSREGATNEKLFF.

The CDR3 sequence: CASSFGQGSSPLHF. Written as DNA, the CDR3 is TGCGCCAGCAGCTTCGGACAGGGAAGTTCACCCCTCCACTTT. The chain combines TRBV5-1 with TRBJ1-6, with TRBD1 identical over 8 bases. The CDR3 is 14 amino acids. Trimming cost V 2 bases and J 9 bases; bases outside gene matches: 4. Per germline, CDR1 SGHRS and CDR2 YFSETQ. The entire variable domain, with the rest obtained from reference TRBV5-1 and TRBJ1-6, is as follows: KAGVTQTPRYLIKTRGQQVTLSCSPISGHRSVSWYQQTPGQGLQFLFEYFSETQRNKGNFPGRFSGRQFSNSRSEMNVSTLELGDSALYLCASSFGQGSSPLHFGNGTRLTVT.

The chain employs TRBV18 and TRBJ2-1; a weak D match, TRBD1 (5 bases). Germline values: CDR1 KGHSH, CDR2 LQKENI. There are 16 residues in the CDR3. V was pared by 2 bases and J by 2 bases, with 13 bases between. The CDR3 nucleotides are TGTGCCAGCTCACCAGAAGGGCAGGGTCCCTACAATGAGCAGTTCTTC. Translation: CASSPEGQGPYNEQFF.

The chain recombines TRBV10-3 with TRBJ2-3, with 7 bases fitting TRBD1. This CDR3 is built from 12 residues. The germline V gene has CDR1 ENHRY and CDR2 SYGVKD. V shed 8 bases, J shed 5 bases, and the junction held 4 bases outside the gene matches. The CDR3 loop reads CAIGQELDTQYF. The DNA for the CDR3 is TGTGCCATCGGACAGGAATTAGATACGCAGTATTTT.

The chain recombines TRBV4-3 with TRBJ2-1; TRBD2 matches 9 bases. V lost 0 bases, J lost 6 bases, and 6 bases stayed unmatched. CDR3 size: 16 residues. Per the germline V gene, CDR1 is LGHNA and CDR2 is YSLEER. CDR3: CASSQDGSGRINEQFF. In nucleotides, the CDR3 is TGCGCCAGCAGCCAAGATGGGAGCGGGAGGATCAATGAGCAGTTCTTC.

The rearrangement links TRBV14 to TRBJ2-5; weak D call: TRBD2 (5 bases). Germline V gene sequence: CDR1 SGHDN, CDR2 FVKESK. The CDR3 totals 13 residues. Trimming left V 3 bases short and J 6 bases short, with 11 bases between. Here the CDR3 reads CASSQARRKTQYF. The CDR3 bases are TGTGCCAGCAGCCAGGCCAGGAGGAAGACCCAGTACTTC.

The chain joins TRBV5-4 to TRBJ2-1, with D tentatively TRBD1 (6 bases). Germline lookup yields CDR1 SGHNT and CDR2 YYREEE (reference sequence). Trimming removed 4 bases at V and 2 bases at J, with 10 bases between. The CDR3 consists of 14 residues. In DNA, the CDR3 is TGTGCCAGCAGCGGACAGCGCACCTACAATGAGCAGTTCTTC. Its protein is CASSGQRTYNEQFF.

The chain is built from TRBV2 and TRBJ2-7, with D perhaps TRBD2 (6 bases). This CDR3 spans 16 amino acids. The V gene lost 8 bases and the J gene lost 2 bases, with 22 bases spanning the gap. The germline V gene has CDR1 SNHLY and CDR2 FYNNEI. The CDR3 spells CASGGEEAGLAYEQYF. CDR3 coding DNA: TGTGCCAGCGGAGGGGAGGAAGCGGGCCTAGCCTACGAGCAGTACTTC.

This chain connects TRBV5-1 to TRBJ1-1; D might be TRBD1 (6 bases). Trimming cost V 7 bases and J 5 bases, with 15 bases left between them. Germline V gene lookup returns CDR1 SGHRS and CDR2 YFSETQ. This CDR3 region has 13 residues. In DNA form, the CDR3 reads TGCGCCAGCTCACACAGGGAAGGTACTGAAGCTTTCTTT. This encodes CASSHREGTEAFF.

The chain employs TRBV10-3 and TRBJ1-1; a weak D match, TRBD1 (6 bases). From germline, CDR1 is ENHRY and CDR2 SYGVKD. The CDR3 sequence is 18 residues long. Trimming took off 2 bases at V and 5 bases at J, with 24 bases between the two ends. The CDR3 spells CAISEEGGGVRVGTEAFF. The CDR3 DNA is TGTGCCATCAGTGAGGAGGGGGGGGGAGTCCGTGTGGGAACTGAAGCTTTCTTT.